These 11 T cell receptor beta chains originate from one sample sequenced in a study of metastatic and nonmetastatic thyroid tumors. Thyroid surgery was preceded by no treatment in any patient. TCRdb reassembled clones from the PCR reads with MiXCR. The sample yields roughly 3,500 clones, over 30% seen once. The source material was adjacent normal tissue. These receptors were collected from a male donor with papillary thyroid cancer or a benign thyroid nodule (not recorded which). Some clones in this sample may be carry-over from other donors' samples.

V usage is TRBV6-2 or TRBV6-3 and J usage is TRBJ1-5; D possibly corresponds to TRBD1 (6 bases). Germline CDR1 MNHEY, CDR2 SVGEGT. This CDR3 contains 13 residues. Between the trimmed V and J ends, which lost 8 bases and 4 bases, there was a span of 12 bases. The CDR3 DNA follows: TGTGCCAGCGGATACAGGGATAATCAGCCCCAGCATTTT. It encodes CASGYRDNQPQHF.

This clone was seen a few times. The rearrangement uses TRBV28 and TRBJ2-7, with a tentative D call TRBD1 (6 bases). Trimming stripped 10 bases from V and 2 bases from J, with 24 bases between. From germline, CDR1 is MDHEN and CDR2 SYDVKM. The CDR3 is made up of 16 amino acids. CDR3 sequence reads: CATAASTGSPTYEQYF. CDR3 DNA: TGTGCCACCGCGGCCTCGACAGGTTCCCCTACCTACGAGCAGTACTTC.

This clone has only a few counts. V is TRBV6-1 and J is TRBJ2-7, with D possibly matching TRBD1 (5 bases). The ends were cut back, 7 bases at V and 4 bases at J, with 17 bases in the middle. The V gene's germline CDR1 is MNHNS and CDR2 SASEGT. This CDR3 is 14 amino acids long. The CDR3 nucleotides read TGTGCCAGCACCCGGACATCGACCCCTTACGAGCAGTACTTC. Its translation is CASTRTSTPYEQYF.

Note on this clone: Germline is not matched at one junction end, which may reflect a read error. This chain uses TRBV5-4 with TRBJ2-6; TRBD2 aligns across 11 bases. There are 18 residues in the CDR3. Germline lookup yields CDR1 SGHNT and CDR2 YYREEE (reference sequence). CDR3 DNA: TGTGCCAGCAGCGTGCGCGAACTAGCGGGAGTTGGGGCCAACGCCCTGGCTTTC. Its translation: CASSVRELAGVGANALAF.

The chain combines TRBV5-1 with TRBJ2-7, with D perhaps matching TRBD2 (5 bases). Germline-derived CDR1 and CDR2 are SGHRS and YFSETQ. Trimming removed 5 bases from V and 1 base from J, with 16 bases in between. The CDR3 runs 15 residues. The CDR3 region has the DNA TGCGCCAGCAGTCCTGGAGGACCTCTATCCTACGAGCAGTACTTC. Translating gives CASSPGGPLSYEQYF.

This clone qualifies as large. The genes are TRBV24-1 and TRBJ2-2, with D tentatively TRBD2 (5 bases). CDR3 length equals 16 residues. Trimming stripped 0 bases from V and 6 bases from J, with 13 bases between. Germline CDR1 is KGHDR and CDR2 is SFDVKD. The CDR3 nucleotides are TGTGCCACCAGTGATTTGCACGGGGTCGGAGCCGGGGAGCTGTTTTTT. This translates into CATSDLHGVGAGELFF.

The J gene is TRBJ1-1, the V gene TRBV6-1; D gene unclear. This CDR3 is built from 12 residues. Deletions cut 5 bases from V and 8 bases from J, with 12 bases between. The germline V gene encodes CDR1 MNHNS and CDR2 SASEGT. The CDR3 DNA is TGTGCCAGCAGTTCGGCCAGCAGGGAAGCTTTCTTT. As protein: CASSSASREAFF.

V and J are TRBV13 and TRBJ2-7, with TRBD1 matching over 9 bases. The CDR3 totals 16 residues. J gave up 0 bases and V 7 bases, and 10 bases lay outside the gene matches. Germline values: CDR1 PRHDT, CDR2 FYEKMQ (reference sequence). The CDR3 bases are TGTGCCAGCACCAAAGGGGGGGACAGGGCCTCCTACGAGCAGTACTTC. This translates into CASTKGGDRASYEQYF.

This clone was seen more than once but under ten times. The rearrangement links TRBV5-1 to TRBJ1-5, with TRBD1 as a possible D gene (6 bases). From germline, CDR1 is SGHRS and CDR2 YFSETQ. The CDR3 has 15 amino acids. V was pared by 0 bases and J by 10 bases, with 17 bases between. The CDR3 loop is CASSLGVQGEEPQHF. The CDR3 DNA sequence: TGCGCCAGCAGCTTGGGCGTACAGGGTGAAGAACCCCAGCATTTT. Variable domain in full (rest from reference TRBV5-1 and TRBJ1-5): KAGVTQTPRYLIKTRGQQVTLSCSPISGHRSVSWYQQTPGQGLQFLFEYFSETQRNKGNFPGRFSGRQFSNSRSEMNVSTLELGDSALYLCASSLGVQGEEPQHFGDGTRLSIL.

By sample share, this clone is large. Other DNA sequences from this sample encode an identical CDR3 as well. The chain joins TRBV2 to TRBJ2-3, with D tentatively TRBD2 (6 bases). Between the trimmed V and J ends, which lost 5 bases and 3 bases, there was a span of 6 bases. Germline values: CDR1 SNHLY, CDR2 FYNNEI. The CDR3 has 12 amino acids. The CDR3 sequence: CASSSGTDTQYF. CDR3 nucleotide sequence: TGTGCCAGCAGTAGCGGGACAGATACGCAGTATTTT.

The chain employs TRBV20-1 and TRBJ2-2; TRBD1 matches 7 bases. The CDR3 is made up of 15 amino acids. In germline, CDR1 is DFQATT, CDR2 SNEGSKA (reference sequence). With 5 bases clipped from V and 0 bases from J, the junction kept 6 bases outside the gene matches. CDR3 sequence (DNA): TGCAGTGCTCCAAGACAGGGCTCGAACACCGGGGAGCTGTTTTTT. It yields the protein CSAPRQGSNTGELFF.